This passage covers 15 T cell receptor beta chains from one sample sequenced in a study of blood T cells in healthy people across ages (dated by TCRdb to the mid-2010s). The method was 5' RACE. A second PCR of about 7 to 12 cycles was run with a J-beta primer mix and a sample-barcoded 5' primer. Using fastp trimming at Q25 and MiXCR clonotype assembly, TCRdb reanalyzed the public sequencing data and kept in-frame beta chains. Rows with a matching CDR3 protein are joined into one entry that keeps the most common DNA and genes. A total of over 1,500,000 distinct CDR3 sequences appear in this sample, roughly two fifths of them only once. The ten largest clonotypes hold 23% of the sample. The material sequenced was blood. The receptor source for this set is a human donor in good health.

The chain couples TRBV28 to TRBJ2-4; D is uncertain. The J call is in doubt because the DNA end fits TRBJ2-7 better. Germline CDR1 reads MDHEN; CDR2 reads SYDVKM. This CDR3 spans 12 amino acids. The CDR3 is CASHTAGYEQYF. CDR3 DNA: TGTGCCAGCCATACCGCCGGGTACGAGCAGTACTTC.

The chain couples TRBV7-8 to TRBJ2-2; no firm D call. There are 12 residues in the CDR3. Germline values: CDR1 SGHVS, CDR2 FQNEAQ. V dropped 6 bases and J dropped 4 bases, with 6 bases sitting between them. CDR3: CASRPPTGELFF. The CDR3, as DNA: TGTGCCAGCAGGCCACCCACCGGGGAGCTGTTTTTT.

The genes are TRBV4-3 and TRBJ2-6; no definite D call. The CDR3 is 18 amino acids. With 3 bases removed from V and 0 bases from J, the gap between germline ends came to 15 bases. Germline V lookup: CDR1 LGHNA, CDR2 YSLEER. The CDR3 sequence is CASSQETAIRSGANVLTF. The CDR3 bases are TGCGCCAGCAGCCAGGAGACCGCCATTCGCTCTGGGGCCAACGTCCTGACTTTC.

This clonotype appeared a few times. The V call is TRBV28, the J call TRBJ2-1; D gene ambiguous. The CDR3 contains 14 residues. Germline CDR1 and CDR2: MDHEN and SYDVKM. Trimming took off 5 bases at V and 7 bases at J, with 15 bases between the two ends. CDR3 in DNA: TGTGCCAGCAGTACGCCCGGACGGTATAATGAGCAGTTCTTC. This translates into CASSTPGRYNEQFF.

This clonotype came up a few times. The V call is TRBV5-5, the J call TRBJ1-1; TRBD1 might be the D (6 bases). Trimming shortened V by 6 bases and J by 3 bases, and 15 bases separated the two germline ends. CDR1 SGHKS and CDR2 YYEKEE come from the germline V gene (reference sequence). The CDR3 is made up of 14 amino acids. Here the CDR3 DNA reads TGTGCCAGCACCCTGTGGGGGCGCGACACTGAAGCTTTCTTT. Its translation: CASTLWGRDTEAFF. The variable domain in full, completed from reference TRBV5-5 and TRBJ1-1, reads DAGVTQSPTHLIKTRGQQVTLRCSPISGHKSVSWYQQVLGQGPQFIFQYYEKEERGRGNFPDRFSARQFPNYSSELNVNALLLGDSALYLCASTLWGRDTEAFFGQGTRLTVV.

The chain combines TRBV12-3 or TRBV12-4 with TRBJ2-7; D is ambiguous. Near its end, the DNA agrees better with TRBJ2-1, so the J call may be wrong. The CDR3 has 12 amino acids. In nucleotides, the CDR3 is TGTGCCAGCAGACTGTCGGGTTACGAGCAGTTCTTC. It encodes CASRLSGYEQFF.

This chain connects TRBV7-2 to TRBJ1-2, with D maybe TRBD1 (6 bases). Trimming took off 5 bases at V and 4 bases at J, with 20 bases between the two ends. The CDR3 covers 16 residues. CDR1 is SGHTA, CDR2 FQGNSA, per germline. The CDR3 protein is CASSPIMMGAGYGYTF. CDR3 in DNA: TGTGCCAGCAGCCCAATCATGATGGGGGCGGGCTATGGCTACACCTTC.

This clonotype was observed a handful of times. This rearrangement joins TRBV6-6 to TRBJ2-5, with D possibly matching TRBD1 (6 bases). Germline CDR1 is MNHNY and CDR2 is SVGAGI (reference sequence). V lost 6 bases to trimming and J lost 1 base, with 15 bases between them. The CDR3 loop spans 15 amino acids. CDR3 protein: CASSLSRGPQETQYF. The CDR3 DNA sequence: TGTGCCAGCAGCCTTTCCAGGGGCCCCCAAGAGACCCAGTACTTC.

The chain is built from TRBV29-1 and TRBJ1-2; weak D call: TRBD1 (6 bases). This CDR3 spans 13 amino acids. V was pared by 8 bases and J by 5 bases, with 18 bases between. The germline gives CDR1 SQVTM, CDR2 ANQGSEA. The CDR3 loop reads CSYLDSRGYGYTF. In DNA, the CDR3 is TGCAGCTATCTTGATAGCAGGGGATATGGCTACACCTTC.

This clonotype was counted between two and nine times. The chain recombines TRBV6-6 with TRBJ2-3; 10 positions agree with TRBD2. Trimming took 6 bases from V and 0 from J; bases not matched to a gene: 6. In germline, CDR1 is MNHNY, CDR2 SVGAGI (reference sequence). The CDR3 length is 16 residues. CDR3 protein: CASRPGTSESTDTQYF. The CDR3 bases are TGTGCCAGCAGACCCGGGACTAGCGAGAGCACAGATACGCAGTATTTT.

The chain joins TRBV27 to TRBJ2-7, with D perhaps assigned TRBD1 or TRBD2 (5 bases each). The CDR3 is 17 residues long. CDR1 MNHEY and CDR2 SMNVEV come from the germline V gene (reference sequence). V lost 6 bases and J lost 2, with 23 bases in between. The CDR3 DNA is TGTGCCAGCAGAAACTGGAGGTCGGGGCGGCGCCCCTACGAGCAGTACTTC. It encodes CASRNWRSGRRPYEQYF.

CDR3 sequence reads: CASSPWDRGPFASYEQYF. The CDR3 DNA reads TGTGCCAGCTCACCTTGGGACAGGGGGCCATTCGCCTCCTACGAGCAGTACTTC. V and J are TRBV18 and TRBJ2-7; TRBD1 matches 12 bases. Trimming cost V 3 bases and J 0 bases; bases outside gene matches: 9. The CDR3 sequence is 18 residues long. The germline gives CDR1 KGHSH, CDR2 LQKENI. Combining the CDR3 with reference TRBV18 and TRBJ2-7 gives the whole variable domain NAGVMQNPRHLVRRRGQEARLRCSPMKGHSHVYWYRQLPEEGLKFMVYLQKENIIDESGMPKERFSAEFPKEGPSILRIQQVVRGDSAAYFCASSPWDRGPFASYEQYFGPGTRLTVT.

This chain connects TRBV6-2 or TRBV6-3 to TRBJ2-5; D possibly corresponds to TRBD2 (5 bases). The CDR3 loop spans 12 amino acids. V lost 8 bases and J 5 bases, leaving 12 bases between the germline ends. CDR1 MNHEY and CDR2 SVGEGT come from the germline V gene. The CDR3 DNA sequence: TGTGCCAGCGGCCCTAGCAGGGAGACCCAGTACTTC. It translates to CASGPSRETQYF.

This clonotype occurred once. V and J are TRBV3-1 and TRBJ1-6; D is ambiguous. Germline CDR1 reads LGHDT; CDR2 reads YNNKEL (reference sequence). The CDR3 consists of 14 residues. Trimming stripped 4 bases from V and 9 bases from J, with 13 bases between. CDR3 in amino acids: CASSPRGSASPLHF. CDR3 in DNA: TGTGCCAGCAGCCCCAGAGGGTCGGCTTCACCCCTCCACTTT.

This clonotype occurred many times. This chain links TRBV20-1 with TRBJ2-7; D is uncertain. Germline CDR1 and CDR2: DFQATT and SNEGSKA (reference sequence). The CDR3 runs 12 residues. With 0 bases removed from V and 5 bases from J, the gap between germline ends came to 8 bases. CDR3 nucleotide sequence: TGCAGTGCTAGAGATGACGGCCACGAGCAGTACTTC. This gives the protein CSARDDGHEQYF.